The clone carrying this T cell receptor (beta chain) was recorded a few times. Its specificity is not known. A J-beta primer mix and a sample-barcoded 5' primer were used in a second PCR of roughly 6 to 12 cycles. Every cDNA molecule carried a tag from a template-switch adaptor bearing 12 random nucleotides. All samples gave at least 2.5 million CDR3-containing paired-end reads. Each CDR3 protein gets one entry after TCRdb re-called the 5' RACE reads with MiXCR. The sample shows roughly 1,700,000 distinct CDR3 sequences, 28% of them seen only once. This entry belongs to a study of blood T cells in healthy people across ages. Study background: Template-switching capture recovered about one barcoded beta molecule per two T cells.

General study findings and limits: A roughly linear age-dependent decrease characterized TCR beta diversity per million T cells.

The CDR3 contains 14 residues. Germline lookup yields CDR1 SGHKS and CDR2 YYEKEE (reference sequence). Losses at the gene ends were 4 bases for V and 8 bases for J; bases not matched to a gene: 3. Sequenced sample: blood. V usage is TRBV5-5 and J usage is TRBJ1-4; TRBD1 aligns across 12 bases. The TCR sequence derives from a young woman in good health. CDR3 residues: CASSGDRGLEKLFF. CDR3 DNA sequence: TGTGCCAGCAGCGGGGACAGGGGGCTCGAAAAACTGTTTTTT.